This T cell receptor (beta chain) was recovered during a study of tumor T cells in aggressive B-cell lymphoma. CDR3 length: 13 amino acids. Germline lookup yields CDR1 LNHNV and CDR2 YYDKDF (reference sequence). Trimming removed 10 bases from V and 1 base from J, with 12 bases in between. This table comes from immunoSEQ multiplex PCR, and its TCRdb copy is limited to in-frame clones, with some not included. The data show around 2,900 clones, 87% seen once. This clonotype was obtained from an adult with diffuse large B cell lymphoma. The material sequenced was tumor tissue. The rearrangement uses TRBV15 and TRBJ2-3; D gene unclear. The CDR3 region is CAISSQGTDTQYF. Written as DNA, the CDR3 is TGTGCCATCTCCAGCCAGGGCACAGATACGCAGTATTTT. The full variable domain, its missing parts supplied by reference TRBV15 and TRBJ2-3, is DAMVIQNPRYQVTQFGKPVTLSCSQTLNHNVMYWYQQKSSQAPKLLFHYYDKDFNNEADTPDNFQSRRPNTSFCFLDIRSPGLGDTAMYLCAISSQGTDTQYFGPGTRLTVL.